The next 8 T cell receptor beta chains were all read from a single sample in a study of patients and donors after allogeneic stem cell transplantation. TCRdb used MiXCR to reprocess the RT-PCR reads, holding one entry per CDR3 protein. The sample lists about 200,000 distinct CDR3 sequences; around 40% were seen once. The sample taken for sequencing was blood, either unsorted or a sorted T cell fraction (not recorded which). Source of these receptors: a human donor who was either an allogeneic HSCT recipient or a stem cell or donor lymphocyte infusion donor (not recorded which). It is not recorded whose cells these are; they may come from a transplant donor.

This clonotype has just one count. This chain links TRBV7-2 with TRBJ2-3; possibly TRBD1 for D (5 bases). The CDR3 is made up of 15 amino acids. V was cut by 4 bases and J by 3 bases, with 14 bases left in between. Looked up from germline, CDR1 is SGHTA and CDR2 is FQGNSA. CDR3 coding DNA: TGTGCCAGCAGCTACGACAGACAACCGACAGATACGCAGTATTTT. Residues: CASSYDRQPTDTQYF.

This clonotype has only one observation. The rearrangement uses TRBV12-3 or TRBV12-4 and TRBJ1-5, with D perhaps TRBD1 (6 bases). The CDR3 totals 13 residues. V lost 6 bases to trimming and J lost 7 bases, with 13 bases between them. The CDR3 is CASSRQGQQPQHF. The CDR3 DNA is TGTGCCAGCAGCCGCCAGGGACAACAGCCCCAGCATTTT.

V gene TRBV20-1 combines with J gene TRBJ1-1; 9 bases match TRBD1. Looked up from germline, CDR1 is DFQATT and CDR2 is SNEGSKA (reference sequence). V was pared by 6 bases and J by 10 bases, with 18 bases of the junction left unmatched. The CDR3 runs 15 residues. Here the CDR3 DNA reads TGCAGTGCCAATAGGGACAGGGTGGGCTCTAGGGGAGCTTTCTTT. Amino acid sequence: CSANRDRVGSRGAFF.

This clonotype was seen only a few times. The CDR3 DNA reads TGTGCCAGCAGTTATTCACTTGCAGATACGCAGTATTTT. It is translated as CASSYSLADTQYF. The rearrangement joins TRBV6-5 to TRBJ2-3; D remains ambiguous. Germline V gene data show CDR1 as MNHEY and CDR2 as SVGAGI. V shed 3 bases and J shed 4 bases, with 8 bases lying between them. This CDR3 has 13 amino acids.

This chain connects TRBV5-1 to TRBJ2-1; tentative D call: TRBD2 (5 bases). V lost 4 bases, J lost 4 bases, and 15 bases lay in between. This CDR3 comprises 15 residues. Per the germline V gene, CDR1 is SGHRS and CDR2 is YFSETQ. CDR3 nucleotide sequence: TGCGCCAGCAGCCTTCTGGACTCTCGATACAATGAGCAGTTCTTC. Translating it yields CASSLLDSRYNEQFF.

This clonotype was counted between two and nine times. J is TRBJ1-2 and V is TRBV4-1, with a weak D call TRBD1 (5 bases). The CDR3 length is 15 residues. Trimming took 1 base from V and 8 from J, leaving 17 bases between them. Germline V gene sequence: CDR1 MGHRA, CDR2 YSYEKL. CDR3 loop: CASSQVPGEAGGYTF. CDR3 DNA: TGCGCCAGCAGCCAAGTTCCGGGGGAGGCCGGCGGCTACACCTTC.

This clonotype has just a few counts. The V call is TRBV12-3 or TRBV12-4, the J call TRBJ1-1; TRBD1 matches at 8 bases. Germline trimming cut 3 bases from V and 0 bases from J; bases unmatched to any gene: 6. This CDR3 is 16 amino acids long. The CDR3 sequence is CASSFWTGLLNTEAFF. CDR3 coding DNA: TGTGCCAGCAGTTTCTGGACAGGGCTACTGAACACTGAAGCTTTCTTT.

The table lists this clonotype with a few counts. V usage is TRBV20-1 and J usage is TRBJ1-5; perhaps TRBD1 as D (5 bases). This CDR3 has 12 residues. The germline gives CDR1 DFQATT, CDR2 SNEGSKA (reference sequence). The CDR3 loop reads CSIGGKDQPQHF. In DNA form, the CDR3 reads TGCAGCATTGGGGGTAAGGATCAGCCCCAGCATTTT.